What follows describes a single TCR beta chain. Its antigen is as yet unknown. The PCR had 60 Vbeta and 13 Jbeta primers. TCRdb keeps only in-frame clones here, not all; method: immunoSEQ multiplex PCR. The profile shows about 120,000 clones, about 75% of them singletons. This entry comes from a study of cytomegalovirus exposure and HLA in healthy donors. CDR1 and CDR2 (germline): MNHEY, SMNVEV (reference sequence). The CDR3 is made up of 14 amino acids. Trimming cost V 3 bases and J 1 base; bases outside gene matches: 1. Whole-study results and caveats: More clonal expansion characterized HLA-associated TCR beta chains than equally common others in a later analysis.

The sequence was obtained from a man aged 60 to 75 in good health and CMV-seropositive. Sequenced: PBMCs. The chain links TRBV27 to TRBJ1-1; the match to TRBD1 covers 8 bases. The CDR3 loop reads CASSFGTGNTEAFF. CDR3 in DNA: TGTGCCAGCAGTTTCGGGACAGGGAACACTGAAGCTTTCTTT.